The clone carrying this TCR beta chain was seen more than once but under ten times. This CDR3 region has 18 residues. Germline CDR1 reads SGHVS; CDR2 reads FNYEAQ. V shed 5 bases and J 3 bases; nucleotides not matched to a gene: 12. This entry belongs to a study of OX40 agonist ivuxolimab in advanced cancers. Study-wide context: While on treatment, patients had intravenous ivuxolimab at 0.01 to 10 mg/kg every 2 weeks. Hepatocellular carcinoma, melanoma, renal cell or head and neck cancer was diagnosed in the dose-escalation patients.

Sequencing used immunoSEQ multiplex PCR; TCRdb keeps in-frame clones, though not all of them. The table lists under 25,000 clones, approximately 77% of them singletons. The sample consisted of CD4+ or CD8+ T cells sorted from blood, taken in a trial of the OX40 agonist ivuxolimab. The chain combines TRBV7-6 with TRBJ2-3; 12 bases agree with TRBD2. This receptor was obtained from an adult with an advanced solid tumor such as melanoma, head and neck, liver or kidney cancer. The CDR3 DNA is TGTGCCAGCAGCAGCCCGGCAGCCGGACTAGCGGGAACAGATACGCAGTATTTT. As protein: CASSSPAAGLAGTDTQYF.